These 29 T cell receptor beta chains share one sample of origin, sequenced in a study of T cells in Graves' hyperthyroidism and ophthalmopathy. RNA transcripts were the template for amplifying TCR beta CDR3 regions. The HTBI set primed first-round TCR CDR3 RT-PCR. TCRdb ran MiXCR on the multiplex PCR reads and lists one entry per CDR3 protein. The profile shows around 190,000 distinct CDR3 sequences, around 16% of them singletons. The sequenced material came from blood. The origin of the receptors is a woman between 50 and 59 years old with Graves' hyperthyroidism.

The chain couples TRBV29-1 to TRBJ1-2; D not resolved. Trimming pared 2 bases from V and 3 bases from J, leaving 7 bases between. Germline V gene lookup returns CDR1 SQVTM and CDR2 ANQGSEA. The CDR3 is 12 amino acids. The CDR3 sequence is CSVESGYYGYTF. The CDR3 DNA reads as TGCAGCGTTGAAAGCGGGTACTATGGCTACACCTTC.

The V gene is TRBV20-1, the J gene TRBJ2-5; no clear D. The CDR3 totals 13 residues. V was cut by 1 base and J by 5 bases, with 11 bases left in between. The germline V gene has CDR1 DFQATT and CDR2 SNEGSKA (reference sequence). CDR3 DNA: TGCAGTGCTAGAGGACCTCTCCAGGAGACCCAGTACTTC. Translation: CSARGPLQETQYF.

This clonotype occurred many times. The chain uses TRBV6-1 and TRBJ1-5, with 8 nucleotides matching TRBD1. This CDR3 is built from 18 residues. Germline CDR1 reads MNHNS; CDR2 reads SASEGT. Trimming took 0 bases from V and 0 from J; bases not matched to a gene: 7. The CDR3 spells CASSEALGQGPSNQPQHF. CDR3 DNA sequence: TGTGCCAGCAGTGAAGCGCTCGGACAGGGCCCTAGCAATCAGCCCCAGCATTTT.

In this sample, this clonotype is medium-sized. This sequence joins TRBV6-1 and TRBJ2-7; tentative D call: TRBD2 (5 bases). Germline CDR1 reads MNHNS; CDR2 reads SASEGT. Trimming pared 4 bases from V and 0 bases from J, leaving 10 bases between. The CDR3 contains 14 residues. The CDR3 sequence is CASSGWRSSYEQYF. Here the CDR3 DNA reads TGTGCCAGCAGTGGATGGAGGAGCTCCTACGAGCAGTACTTC.

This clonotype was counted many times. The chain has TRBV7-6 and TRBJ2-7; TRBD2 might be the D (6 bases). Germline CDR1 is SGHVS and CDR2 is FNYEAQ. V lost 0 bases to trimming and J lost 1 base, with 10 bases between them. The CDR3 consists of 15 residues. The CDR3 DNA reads TGTGCCAGCAGCTTAGCGGAGGGCCTTTCCTACGAGCAGTACTTC. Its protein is CASSLAEGLSYEQYF.

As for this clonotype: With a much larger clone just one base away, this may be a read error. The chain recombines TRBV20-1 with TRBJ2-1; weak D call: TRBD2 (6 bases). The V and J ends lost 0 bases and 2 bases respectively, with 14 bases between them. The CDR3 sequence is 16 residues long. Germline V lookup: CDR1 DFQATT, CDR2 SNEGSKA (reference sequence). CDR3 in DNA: TGCAGTGCTAGAGATGCCGCGGGAAGGGCCTACAATGAGCAGTTCTTC. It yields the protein CSARDAAGRAYNEQFF.

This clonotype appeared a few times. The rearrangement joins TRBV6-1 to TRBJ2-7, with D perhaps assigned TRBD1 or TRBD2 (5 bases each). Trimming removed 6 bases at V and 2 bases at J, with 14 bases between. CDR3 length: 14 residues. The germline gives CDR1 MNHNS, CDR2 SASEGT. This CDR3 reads CASRMGEFAYEQYF. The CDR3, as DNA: TGTGCCAGCAGGATGGGGGAATTCGCCTACGAGCAGTACTTC.

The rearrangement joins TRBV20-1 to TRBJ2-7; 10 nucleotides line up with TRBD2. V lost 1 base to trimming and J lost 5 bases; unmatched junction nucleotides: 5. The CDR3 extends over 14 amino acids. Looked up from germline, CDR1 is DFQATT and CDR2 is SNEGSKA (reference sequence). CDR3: CSARGLAGVDEQYF. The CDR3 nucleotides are TGCAGTGCTAGAGGGCTAGCGGGAGTTGACGAGCAGTACTTC.

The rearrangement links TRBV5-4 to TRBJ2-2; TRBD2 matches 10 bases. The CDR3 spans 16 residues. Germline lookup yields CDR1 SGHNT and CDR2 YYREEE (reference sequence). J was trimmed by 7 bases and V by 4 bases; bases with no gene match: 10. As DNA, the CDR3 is TGTGCCAGCAGCCCGCGGGCTAGCGGGAGTGGCGGGGAGCTGTTTTTT. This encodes CASSPRASGSGGELFF. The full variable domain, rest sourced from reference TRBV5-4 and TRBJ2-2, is ETGVTQSPTHLIKTRGQQVTLRCSSQSGHNTVSWYQQALGQGPQFIFQYYREEENGRGNFPPRFSGLQFPNYSSELNVNALELDDSALYLCASSPRASGSGGELFFGEGSRLTVL.

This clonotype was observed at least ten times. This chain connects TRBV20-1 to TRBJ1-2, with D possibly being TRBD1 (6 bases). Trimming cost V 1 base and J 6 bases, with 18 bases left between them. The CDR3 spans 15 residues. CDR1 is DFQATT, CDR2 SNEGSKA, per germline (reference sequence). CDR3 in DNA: TGCAGTGCTAGAGCCCGCGGACAGTGGCGGGATGGCTACACCTTC. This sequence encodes CSARARGQWRDGYTF.

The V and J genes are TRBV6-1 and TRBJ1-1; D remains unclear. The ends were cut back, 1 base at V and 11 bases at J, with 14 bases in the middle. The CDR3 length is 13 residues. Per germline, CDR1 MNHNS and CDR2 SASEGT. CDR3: CASSEGIPSRAFF. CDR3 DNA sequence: TGTGCCAGCAGTGAAGGGATTCCTAGTCGGGCTTTCTTT.

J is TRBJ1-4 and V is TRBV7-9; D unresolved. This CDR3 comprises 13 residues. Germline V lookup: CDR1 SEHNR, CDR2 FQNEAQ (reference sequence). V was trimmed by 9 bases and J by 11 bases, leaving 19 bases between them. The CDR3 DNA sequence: TGTGCCAGTTCCCCTAGTAGCCAAGATAAACTGTTTTTT. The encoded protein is CASSPSSQDKLFF. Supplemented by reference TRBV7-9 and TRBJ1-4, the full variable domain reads DTGVSQNPRHKITKRGQNVTFRCDPISEHNRLYWYRQTLGQGPEFLTYFQNEAQLEKSRLLSDRFSAERPKGSFSTLEIQRTEQGDSAMYLCASSPSSQDKLFFGSGTQLSVL.

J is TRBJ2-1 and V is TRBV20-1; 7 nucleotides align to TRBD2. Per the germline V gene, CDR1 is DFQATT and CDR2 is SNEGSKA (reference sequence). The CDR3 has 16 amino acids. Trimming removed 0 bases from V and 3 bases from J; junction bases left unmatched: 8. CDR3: CSARDYGGSGYNEQFF. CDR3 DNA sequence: TGCAGTGCTAGAGATTACGGCGGGAGCGGCTACAATGAGCAGTTCTTC.

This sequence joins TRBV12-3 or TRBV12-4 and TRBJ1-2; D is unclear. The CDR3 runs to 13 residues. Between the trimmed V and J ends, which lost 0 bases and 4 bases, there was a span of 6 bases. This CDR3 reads CASSLADSYGYTF. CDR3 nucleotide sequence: TGTGCCAGCAGTTTAGCGGATAGCTATGGCTACACCTTC.

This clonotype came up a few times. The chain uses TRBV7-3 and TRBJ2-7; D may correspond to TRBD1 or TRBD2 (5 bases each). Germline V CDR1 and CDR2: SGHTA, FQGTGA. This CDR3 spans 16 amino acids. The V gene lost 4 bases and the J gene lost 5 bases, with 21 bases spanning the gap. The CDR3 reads CASSSAIGAMWNEQYF. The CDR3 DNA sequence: TGTGCCAGCAGCTCTGCGATCGGGGCGATGTGGAACGAGCAGTACTTC.

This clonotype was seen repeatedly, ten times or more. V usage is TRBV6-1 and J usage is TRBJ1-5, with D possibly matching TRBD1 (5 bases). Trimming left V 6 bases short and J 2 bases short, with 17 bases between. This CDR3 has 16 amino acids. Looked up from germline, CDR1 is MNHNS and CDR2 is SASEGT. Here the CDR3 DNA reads TGTGCCAGCAGCCCAATGGGGCAGGTCGGCAATCAGCCCCAGCATTTT. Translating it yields CASSPMGQVGNQPQHF.

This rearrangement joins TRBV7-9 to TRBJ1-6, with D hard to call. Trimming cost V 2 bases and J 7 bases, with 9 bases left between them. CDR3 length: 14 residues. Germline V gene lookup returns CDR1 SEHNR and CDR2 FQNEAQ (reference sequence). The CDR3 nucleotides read TGTGCCAGCAGCTTATTTGGCAGCAATTCACCCCTCCACTTT. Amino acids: CASSLFGSNSPLHF.

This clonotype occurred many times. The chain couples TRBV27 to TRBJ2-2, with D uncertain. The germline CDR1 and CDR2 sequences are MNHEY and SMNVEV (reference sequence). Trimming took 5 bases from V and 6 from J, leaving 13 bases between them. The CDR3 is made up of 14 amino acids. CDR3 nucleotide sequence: TGTGCCAGCAGTAAGGGCCTAAACCCCGGGGAGCTGTTTTTT. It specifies CASSKGLNPGELFF.

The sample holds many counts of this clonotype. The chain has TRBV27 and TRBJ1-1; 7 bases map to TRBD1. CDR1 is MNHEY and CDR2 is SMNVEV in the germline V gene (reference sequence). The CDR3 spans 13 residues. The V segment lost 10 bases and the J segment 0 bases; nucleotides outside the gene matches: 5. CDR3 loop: CATSGQLNTEAFF. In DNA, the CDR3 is TGTGCCACCTCGGGACAGTTGAACACTGAAGCTTTCTTT.

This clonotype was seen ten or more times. CDR3 loop: CSASPQGRGEKLFF. The CDR3, as DNA: TGCAGTGCTAGCCCACAGGGACGAGGGGAAAAACTGTTTTTT. This chain uses TRBV20-1 with TRBJ1-4, with a weak D call TRBD1 (6 bases). V lost 3 bases to trimming and J lost 8 bases, with 16 bases between them. The CDR3 sequence is 14 residues long. The germline CDR1 and CDR2 sequences are DFQATT and SNEGSKA (reference sequence).

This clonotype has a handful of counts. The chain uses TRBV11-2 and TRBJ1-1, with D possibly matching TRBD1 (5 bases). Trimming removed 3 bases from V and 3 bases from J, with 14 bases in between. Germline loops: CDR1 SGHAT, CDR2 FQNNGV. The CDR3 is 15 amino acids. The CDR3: CASSFIVRGDTEAFF. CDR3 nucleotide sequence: TGTGCCAGCAGCTTTATAGTGAGAGGGGACACTGAAGCTTTCTTT.

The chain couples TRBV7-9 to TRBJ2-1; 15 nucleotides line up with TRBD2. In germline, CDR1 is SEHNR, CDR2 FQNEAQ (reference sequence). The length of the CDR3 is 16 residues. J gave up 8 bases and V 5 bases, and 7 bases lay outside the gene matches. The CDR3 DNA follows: TGTGCCAGCAGCCACCGGACTAGCGGGAGGGACTATGAGCAGTTCTTC. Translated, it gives CASSHRTSGRDYEQFF.

The CDR3 bases are TGTGCCAGCAGAAAGCAGGGGAGCACTGAAGCTTTCTTT. This gives the protein CASRKQGSTEAFF. The chain links TRBV6-1 to TRBJ1-1; tentative D call: TRBD1 (6 bases). Germline CDR1 MNHNS, CDR2 SASEGT. With 6 bases removed from V and 4 bases from J, the gap between germline ends came to 12 bases. The CDR3 consists of 13 residues.

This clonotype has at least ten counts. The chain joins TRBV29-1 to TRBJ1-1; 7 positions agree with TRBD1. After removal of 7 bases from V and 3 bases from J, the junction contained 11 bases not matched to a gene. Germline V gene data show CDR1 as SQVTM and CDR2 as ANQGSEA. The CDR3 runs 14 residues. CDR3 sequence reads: CSASIGQAYTEAFF. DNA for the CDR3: TGCAGCGCTTCGATTGGACAGGCATACACTGAAGCTTTCTTT.

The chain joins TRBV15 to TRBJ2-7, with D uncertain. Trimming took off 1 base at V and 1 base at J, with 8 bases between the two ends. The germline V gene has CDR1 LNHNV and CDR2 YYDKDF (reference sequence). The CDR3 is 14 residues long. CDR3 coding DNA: TGTGCCACCAGCAGAGTCGGCGGTTCCTACGAGCAGTACTTC. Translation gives CATSRVGGSYEQYF.

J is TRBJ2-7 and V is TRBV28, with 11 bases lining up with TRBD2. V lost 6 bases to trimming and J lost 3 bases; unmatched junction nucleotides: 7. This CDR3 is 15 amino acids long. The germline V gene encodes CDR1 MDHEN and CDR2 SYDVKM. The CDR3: CASSTGLAVLYEQYF. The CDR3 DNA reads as TGTGCCAGCAGCACGGGACTAGCGGTCCTCTACGAGCAGTACTTC.

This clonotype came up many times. CDR3 nucleotide sequence: TGTGCCAGCGGCAATGACAGGGGCAGCAATCAGCCCCAGCATTTT. It encodes CASGNDRGSNQPQHF. This chain uses TRBV6-1 with TRBJ1-5, with 8 bases that match TRBD1. The CDR3 is made up of 15 amino acids. Unmatched junction bases numbered 7, after V lost 8 bases and J lost 1 base. Germline assignment: CDR1 MNHNS and CDR2 SASEGT.

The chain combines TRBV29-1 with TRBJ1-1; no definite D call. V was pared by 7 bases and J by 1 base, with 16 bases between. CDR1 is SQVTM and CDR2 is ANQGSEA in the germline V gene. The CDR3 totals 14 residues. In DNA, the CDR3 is TGCAGCGCTTACCCGTTCGGAGGGAACACTGAAGCTTTCTTT. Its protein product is CSAYPFGGNTEAFF. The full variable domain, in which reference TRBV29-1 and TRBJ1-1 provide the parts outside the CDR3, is SAVISQKPSRDICQRGTSLTIQCQVDSQVTMMFWYRQQPGQSLTLIATANQGSEATYESGFVIDKFPISRPNLTFSTLTVSNMSPEDSSIYLCSAYPFGGNTEAFFGQGTRLTVV.

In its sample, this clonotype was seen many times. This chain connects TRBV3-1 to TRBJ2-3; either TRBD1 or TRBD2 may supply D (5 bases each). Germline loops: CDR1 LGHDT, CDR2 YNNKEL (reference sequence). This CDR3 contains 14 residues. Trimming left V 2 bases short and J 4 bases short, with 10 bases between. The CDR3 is CASSQRGPPDTQYF. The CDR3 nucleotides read TGTGCCAGCAGCCAACGGGGCCCCCCAGATACGCAGTATTTT.